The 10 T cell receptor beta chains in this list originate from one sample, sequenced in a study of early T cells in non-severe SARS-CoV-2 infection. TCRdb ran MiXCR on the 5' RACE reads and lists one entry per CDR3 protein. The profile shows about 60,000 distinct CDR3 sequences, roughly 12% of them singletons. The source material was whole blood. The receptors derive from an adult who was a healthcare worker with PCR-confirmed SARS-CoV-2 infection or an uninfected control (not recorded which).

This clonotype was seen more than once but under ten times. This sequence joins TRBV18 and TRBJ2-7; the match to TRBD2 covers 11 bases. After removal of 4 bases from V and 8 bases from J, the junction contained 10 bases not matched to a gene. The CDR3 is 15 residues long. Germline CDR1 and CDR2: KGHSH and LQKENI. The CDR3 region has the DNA TGTGCCAGCTCACGGGACGGGACTAGCGGTTTCAAGCAGTACTTC. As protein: CASSRDGTSGFKQYF.

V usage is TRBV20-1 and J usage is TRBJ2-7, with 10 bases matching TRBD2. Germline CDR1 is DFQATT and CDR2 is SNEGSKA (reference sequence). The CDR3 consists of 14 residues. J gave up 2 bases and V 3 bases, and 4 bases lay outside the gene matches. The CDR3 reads CSASVAGGAYEQYF. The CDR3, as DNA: TGCAGTGCTAGCGTAGCGGGAGGCGCCTACGAGCAGTACTTC.

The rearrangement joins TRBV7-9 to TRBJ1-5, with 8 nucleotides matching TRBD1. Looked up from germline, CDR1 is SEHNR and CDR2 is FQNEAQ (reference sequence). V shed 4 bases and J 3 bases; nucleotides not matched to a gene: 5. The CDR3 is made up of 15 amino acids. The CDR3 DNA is TGTGCCAGCAGCTCCGACAGGGGAAACAATCAGCCCCAGCATTTT. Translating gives CASSSDRGNNQPQHF. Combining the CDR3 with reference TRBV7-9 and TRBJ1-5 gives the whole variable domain DTGVSQNPRHKITKRGQNVTFRCDPISEHNRLYWYRQTLGQGPEFLTYFQNEAQLEKSRLLSDRFSAERPKGSFSTLEIQRTEQGDSAMYLCASSSDRGNNQPQHFGDGTRLSIL.

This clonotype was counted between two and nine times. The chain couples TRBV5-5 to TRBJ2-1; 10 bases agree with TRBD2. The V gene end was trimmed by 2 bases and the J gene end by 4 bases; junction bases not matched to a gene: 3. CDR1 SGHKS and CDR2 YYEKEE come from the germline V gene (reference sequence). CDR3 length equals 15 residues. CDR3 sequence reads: CASSFGTSVYNEQFF. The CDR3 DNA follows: TGTGCCAGCAGCTTCGGGACTAGCGTATACAATGAGCAGTTCTTC.

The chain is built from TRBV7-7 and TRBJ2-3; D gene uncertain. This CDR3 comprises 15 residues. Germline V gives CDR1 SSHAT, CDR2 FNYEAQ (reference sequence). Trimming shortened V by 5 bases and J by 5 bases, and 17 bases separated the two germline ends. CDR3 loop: CASSPSERPGDTQYF. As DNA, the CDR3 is TGTGCCAGCAGCCCAAGTGAGAGGCCGGGAGATACGCAGTATTTT.

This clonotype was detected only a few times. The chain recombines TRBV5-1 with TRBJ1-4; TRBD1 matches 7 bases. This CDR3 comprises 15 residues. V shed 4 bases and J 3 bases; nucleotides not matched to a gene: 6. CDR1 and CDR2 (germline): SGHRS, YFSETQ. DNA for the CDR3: TGCGCCAGCAGCGGGTCCGGGACAGCTAATGAAAAACTGTTTTTT. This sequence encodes CASSGSGTANEKLFF. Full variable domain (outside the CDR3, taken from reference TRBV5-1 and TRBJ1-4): KAGVTQTPRYLIKTRGQQVTLSCSPISGHRSVSWYQQTPGQGLQFLFEYFSETQRNKGNFPGRFSGRQFSNSRSEMNVSTLELGDSALYLCASSGSGTANEKLFFGSGTQLSVL.

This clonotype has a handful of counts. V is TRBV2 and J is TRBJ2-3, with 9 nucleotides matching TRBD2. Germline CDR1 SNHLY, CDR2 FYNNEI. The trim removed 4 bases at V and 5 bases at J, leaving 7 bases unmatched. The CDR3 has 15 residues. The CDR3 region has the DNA TGTGCCAGCAGTGCGGGCGGGAGGGATCAAGATACGCAGTATTTT. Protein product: CASSAGGRDQDTQYF.

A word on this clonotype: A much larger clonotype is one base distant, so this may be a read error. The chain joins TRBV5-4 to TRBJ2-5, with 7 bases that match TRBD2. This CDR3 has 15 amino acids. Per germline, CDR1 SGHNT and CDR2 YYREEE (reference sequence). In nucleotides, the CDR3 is TGTGCCAGCAGCTTGATGGGACTACCCGAAGAGATCCAGTACTTC. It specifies CASSLMGLPEEIQYF.

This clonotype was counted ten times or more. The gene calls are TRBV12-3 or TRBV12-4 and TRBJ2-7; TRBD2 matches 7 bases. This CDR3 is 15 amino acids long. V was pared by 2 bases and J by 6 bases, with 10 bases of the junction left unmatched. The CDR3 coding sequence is TGTGCCAGCAGTTTATTAAGCGGGGCCCTCATCGAGCAGTACTTC. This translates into CASSLLSGALIEQYF.

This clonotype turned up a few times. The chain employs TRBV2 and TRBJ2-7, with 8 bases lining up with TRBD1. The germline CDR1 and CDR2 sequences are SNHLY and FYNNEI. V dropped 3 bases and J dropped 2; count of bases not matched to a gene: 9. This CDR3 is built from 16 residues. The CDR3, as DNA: TGTGCCAGCAGTGAGGGAACTGGGACAGGCCCCTACGAGCAGTACTTC. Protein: CASSEGTGTGPYEQYF.